The source of this T cell receptor beta chain is a study of blood T cell repertoires in COVID-19. The V gene's germline CDR1 is GTSNPN and CDR2 SVGIG (reference sequence). This CDR3 comprises 11 residues. The ends were cut back, 2 bases at V and 7 bases at J, with 6 bases in the middle. The repertoire was sequenced with immunoSEQ multiplex PCR; TCRdb's copy has only in-frame clones and lacks some. The sample has 57,000 or so clones, 88% seen once; the top ten hold about 20%. The sequence was obtained from a woman aged 50 to 65 with active or convalescent COVID-19. Source material: peripheral blood. The chain uses TRBV30 and TRBJ2-1; D unresolved. The CDR3 DNA sequence: TGTGCCTGGAGTACTGTAAATGAGCAGTTCTTC. Its translation: CAWSTVNEQFF.